This T cell receptor beta chain originates from a study of tumor-infiltrating lymphocytes in primary liver carcinoma. Making TCR beta cDNA involved around 510 ng total RNA and a constant-region primer. Modified slightly, ARM-PCR produced TCR beta libraries over three nested multiplex PCR rounds. Researchers ran the first two PCR rounds for roughly 11 cycles each with TRBV1-TRBV30 forward primers and a C-beta reverse primer. TCRdb passed the multiplex PCR reads through MiXCR, listing each CDR3 protein once. Here the sample spans tens of thousands of distinct CDR3 sequences, 60% to 75% being singletons. This clonotype was found many times. The CDR3 is 16 residues long. Germline lookup yields CDR1 SGHNT and CDR2 YYREEE (reference sequence). The V end was cut by 1 base, the J end by 0 bases, with 11 bases between. Co-extraction yielded RNA and DNA from approximately 22-30 mg of unsorted bulk tissue.

This receptor was taken from a man in his forties with primary liver carcinoma and hepatitis B virus infection. Sample: liver tumor tissue from sampling region 2. The subset denotes: tumor region T2, inferior pole. This chain links TRBV5-4 with TRBJ2-1; tentative D call: TRBD2 (6 bases). The CDR3 nucleotides read TGTGCCAGCAGCTTGTTAGCCGGGGGCTCCTACAATGAGCAGTTCTTC. Translation gives CASSLLAGGSYNEQFF.